The sample holds many counts of the clone carrying this T cell receptor (beta chain). Antigen specificity is unknown. From 15-18 subjects, over 160 million TCR-beta sequences were obtained in each sequencing run. TCRdb reanalysed the 5' RACE reads using MiXCR and keeps one entry per CDR3 protein. The sample shows roughly 34,000 distinct CDR3 sequences, around an eighth of them seen only once. These data come from a study of neurological immune-mediated disorders. Documented time point: longitudinal time-point 2. Healthy control samples came from blood bank volunteers in Maryland, USA. 2 million PBMCs stored at -80 C were the source of the unsorted libraries. Study findings and constraints: The most TCR clonal expansion was seen in HTLV-1-associated myelopathy, and the least was seen in multiple sclerosis, which fell below healthy controls.

This TCR was recovered from a woman between 40 and 55 years old in good health. The sample taken for sequencing was PBMCs.

The CDR3 loop reads CASRGTVLYEQYF. For the CDR3, the DNA is TGTGCCAGCAGGGGGACAGTCCTCTACGAGCAGTACTTC. The V gene is TRBV6-1, the J gene TRBJ2-7; the match to TRBD1 covers 7 bases. This CDR3 region has 13 residues. Looked up from germline, CDR1 is MNHNS and CDR2 is SASEGT. After removal of 6 bases from V and 3 bases from J, the junction contained 5 bases not matched to a gene.